This passage covers 30 T cell receptor beta chains from one sample sequenced in a study of Ad26.COV2.S vaccination and SARS-CoV-2 variants. The treatment denotes: 15 to 20 received Ad26.COV2.S at low or high dose, single or two shots; 5 received placebo; per-sample allocation not given. Collection of samples fell on day 63 after the first vaccine or placebo injection. This table comes from immunoSEQ multiplex PCR, and its TCRdb copy is limited to in-frame clones, with some not included. The sample yields hundreds of thousands of clones, 75% to 90% seen once. Sequencing used peripheral blood, obtained in a trial of Ad26.COV2.S vaccine versus placebo. These receptors came from a person between 18 and 59 years old who received the Ad26.COV2.S COVID-19 vaccine or a placebo.

This sequence joins TRBV7-3 and TRBJ2-3; 8 bases match TRBD2. V lost 5 bases to trimming and J lost 2 bases; unmatched junction nucleotides: 12. The CDR3 has 17 amino acids. Germline CDR1 and CDR2: SGHTA and FQGTGA. The CDR3 here is CASSPRGREATTDTQYF. For the CDR3, the DNA is TGTGCCAGCAGCCCGCGAGGGCGGGAGGCCACCACAGATACGCAGTATTTT.

This chain connects TRBV30 to TRBJ1-5, with a tentative D call TRBD1 (5 bases). The CDR3 runs 16 residues. Looked up from germline, CDR1 is GTSNPN and CDR2 is SVGIG (reference sequence). V was trimmed by 0 bases and J by 8 bases, leaving 20 bases between them. In DNA, the CDR3 is TGTGCCTGGAGTGTTAATTTTGGCGGGACGGGAAAGCCCCAGCATTTT. Encoded protein: CAWSVNFGGTGKPQHF.

The chain carries TRBV10-1 and TRBJ2-1; possibly TRBD1 or TRBD2 for D (5 bases each). Trimming stripped 6 bases from V and 9 bases from J, with 27 bases between. The CDR3 consists of 17 residues. Germline V gene lookup returns CDR1 WNHNN and CDR2 SYGVQD (reference sequence). CDR3 in amino acids: CASRPGKMAGRGGEQFF. CDR3 coding DNA: TGCGCCAGCAGACCCGGTAAAATGGCAGGGAGAGGAGGTGAGCAGTTCTTC.

This clone was seen once. The chain is built from TRBV7-9 and TRBJ1-2, with no clear D. Trimming shortened V by 6 bases and J by 0 bases, and 11 bases separated the two germline ends. The CDR3 contains 14 residues. CDR1 is SEHNR, CDR2 FQNEAQ, per germline (reference sequence). CDR3 protein: CASRESGPNYGYTF. CDR3 DNA: TGTGCCAGCAGAGAATCCGGACCTAACTATGGCTACACCTTC.

V usage is TRBV2 and J usage is TRBJ2-3; the D call may be TRBD1 or TRBD2 (6 bases each). The CDR3 sequence is 15 residues long. With 2 bases removed from V and 2 bases from J, the gap between germline ends came to 11 bases. Germline CDR1 is SNHLY and CDR2 is FYNNEI. As DNA, the CDR3 is TGTGCCAGCAGTGAAACGGGGGCCCTCACAGATACGCAGTATTTT. This translates into CASSETGALTDTQYF.

J is TRBJ2-1 and V is TRBV19; D is perhaps TRBD2 (5 bases). The CDR3 has 14 amino acids. V lost 5 bases to trimming and J lost 0 bases, with 8 bases between them. Germline assignment: CDR1 LNHDA and CDR2 SQIVND (reference sequence). CDR3 DNA: TGTGCCAGTAGTTATGGGAGCTCCTACAATGAGCAGTTCTTC. Translated: CASSYGSSYNEQFF.

This clone was counted a single time. The CDR3 DNA reads TGTGCCAGCAGCGGGGGACAGGGCAAACCCGGGGAGCTGTTTTTT. Its translation is CASSGGQGKPGELFF. J is TRBJ2-2 and V is TRBV9; TRBD1 matches 9 bases. V lost 3 bases, J lost 6 bases, and 6 bases stayed unmatched. The CDR3 covers 15 residues. Germline V lookup: CDR1 SGDLS, CDR2 YYNGEE.

Note on this clone: Other DNA sequences from this sample encode an identical CDR3 as well. The chain couples TRBV18 to TRBJ1-1, with 8 bases that match TRBD1. The trim removed 6 bases at V and 5 bases at J, leaving 5 bases unmatched. This CDR3 region has 13 residues. Germline CDR1 reads KGHSH; CDR2 reads LQKENI. CDR3 region: CASSPTGGTEAFF. CDR3 coding DNA: TGTGCCAGCTCGCCAACAGGGGGGACTGAAGCTTTCTTT. Supplemented by reference TRBV18 and TRBJ1-1, the full variable domain reads NAGVMQNPRHLVRRRGQEARLRCSPMKGHSHVYWYRQLPEEGLKFMVYLQKENIIDESGMPKERFSAEFPKEGPSILRIQQVVRGDSAAYFCASSPTGGTEAFFGQGTRLTVV.

This clone was counted between two and nine times. The chain links TRBV4-2 to TRBJ2-7; 10 bases map to TRBD1. This CDR3 has 16 amino acids. CDR1 and CDR2 from the germline V gene are LGHNA and YNFKEQ. The V and J ends lost 2 bases and 1 base, in that order; junction bases with no gene match: 5. Here the CDR3 DNA reads TGTGCCAGCAGCCAAAGGACAGGGGGGGATTCCTACGAGCAGTACTTC. Translated: CASSQRTGGDSYEQYF.

In this sample, this clone turned up a few times. This sample includes further DNA sequences coding for the same CDR3. This chain links TRBV9 with TRBJ1-3, with D uncertain. Germline V gene sequence: CDR1 SGDLS, CDR2 YYNGEE. Trimming pared 4 bases from V and 3 bases from J, leaving 8 bases between. The CDR3 extends over 13 amino acids. CDR3 sequence: CASSFGDGNTIYF. CDR3 DNA: TGTGCCAGCAGCTTCGGGGATGGAAACACCATATATTTT.

The rearrangement uses TRBV5-1 and TRBJ1-3; the D is unclear. V lost 4 bases and J 2 bases, leaving 7 bases between the germline ends. Germline V CDR1 and CDR2: SGHRS, YFSETQ. CDR3 length: 13 amino acids. CDR3: CASSTRAGNTIYF. DNA for the CDR3: TGCGCCAGCAGCACCCGGGCTGGAAACACCATATATTTT.

The gene calls are TRBV2 and TRBJ2-5, with TRBD1 identical over 7 bases. V lost 3 bases, J lost 3 bases, and 10 bases stayed unmatched. Germline V gene data show CDR1 as SNHLY and CDR2 as FYNNEI. The CDR3 totals 16 residues. The DNA of the CDR3 is TGTGCCAGCAGTGATTTTACCAGGGGGTTGGAAGAGACCCAGTACTTC. Its protein is CASSDFTRGLEETQYF.

As concerns this clone: The same CDR3 is also encoded by other DNA sequences in this sample. The chain combines TRBV6-5 with TRBJ1-3, with D unclear. This CDR3 region has 15 residues. Germline assignment: CDR1 MNHEY and CDR2 SVGAGI. Between the trimmed V and J ends, which lost 0 bases and 2 bases, there was a span of 8 bases. The CDR3 nucleotides read TGTGCCAGCAGTTACTCAACTGGAACTGGAAACACCATATATTTT. Translating gives CASSYSTGTGNTIYF.

The rearrangement links TRBV5-1 to TRBJ1-1; D is perhaps TRBD1 (5 bases). V gave up 3 bases and J gave up 1 base, with 13 bases separating them. Germline V CDR1 and CDR2: SGHRS, YFSETQ. The CDR3 spans 15 residues. The CDR3 protein is CASSSLEGANTEAFF. CDR3 sequence (DNA): TGCGCCAGCAGCTCCCTGGAAGGGGCGAACACTGAAGCTTTCTTT.

The J gene is TRBJ1-5, the V gene TRBV6-1; D is unresolved. The germline V and J ends were trimmed by 0 bases and 7 bases, with 13 bases remaining between them. The CDR3 has 15 amino acids. Per the germline V gene, CDR1 is MNHNS and CDR2 is SASEGT. CDR3 in amino acids: CASSEARWARQPQHF. In DNA, the CDR3 is TGTGCCAGCAGTGAAGCACGGTGGGCGAGACAGCCCCAGCATTTT.

V is TRBV3-1 (or the pseudogene TRBV3-2) and J is TRBJ1-2, with 7 positions matching TRBD1. The germline CDR1 and CDR2 sequences are LGHDT and YNNKEL (reference sequence). This CDR3 has 16 residues. V shed 2 bases, J shed 2 bases, and the junction held 8 bases outside the gene matches. As DNA, the CDR3 is TGTGCCAGCAGCCAAACAGACAGGGCATCGAACTATGGCTACACCTTC. This sequence encodes CASSQTDRASNYGYTF.

This clone was seen only once. This sequence joins TRBV25-1 and TRBJ1-1, with D hard to call. The CDR3 loop spans 13 amino acids. V dropped 3 bases and J dropped 5 bases, with 10 bases sitting between them. Per germline, CDR1 MGHDK and CDR2 SYGVNS. The CDR3 reads CASSDGSRTEAFF. The DNA for the CDR3 is TGTGCCAGCAGTGACGGGAGCCGGACTGAAGCTTTCTTT.

The chain joins TRBV6-6 to TRBJ2-3; 10 bases map to TRBD2. CDR3 length equals 11 residues. Germline values: CDR1 MNHNY, CDR2 SVGAGI (reference sequence). The V gene end was trimmed by 5 bases and the J gene end by 13 bases; junction bases not matched to a gene: 3. The CDR3 region is CASSDGTSEYF. In DNA, the CDR3 is TGTGCCAGCAGTGATGGGACTAGCGAGTATTTT.

The V call is TRBV11-2, the J call TRBJ2-7; no clear D. Germline CDR1 SGHAT, CDR2 FQNNGV. CDR3 length: 15 amino acids. Trimming pared 4 bases from V and 0 bases from J, leaving 13 bases between. The CDR3 DNA follows: TGTGCCAGCAGCTCAAGAACAACGACCTCCTACGAGCAGTACTTC. Residues: CASSSRTTTSYEQYF.

The V and J genes are TRBV18 and TRBJ2-2; 7 bases match TRBD1. This CDR3 is 16 amino acids long. Germline CDR1 is KGHSH and CDR2 is LQKENI. Trimming took 4 bases from V and 0 from J; bases not matched to a gene: 5. For the CDR3, the DNA is TGTGCCAGCTCACTCAGAGGGACAGCGAACACCGGGGAGCTGTTTTTT. This translates into CASSLRGTANTGELFF.

J is TRBJ2-2 and V is TRBV7-3; TRBD2 might be the D (5 bases). The CDR3 totals 15 residues. The germline V gene has CDR1 SGHTA and CDR2 FQGTGA. Trimming stripped 5 bases from V and 5 bases from J, with 15 bases between. The CDR3 loop reads CASSPEGGRTGELFF. Here the CDR3 DNA reads TGTGCCAGCAGCCCCGAGGGTGGCAGAACCGGGGAGCTGTTTTTT.

The gene calls are TRBV7-9 and TRBJ2-5, with D possibly called TRBD1 or TRBD2 (5 bases each). Germline CDR1 and CDR2: SEHNR and FQNEAQ (reference sequence). The CDR3 is 13 residues long. Trimming removed 1 base from V and 4 bases from J, with 7 bases in between. CDR3 nucleotides: TGTGCCAGCAGCTTAGTGAGGGGAGAGACCCAGTACTTC. It specifies CASSLVRGETQYF.

V usage is TRBV5-1 and J usage is TRBJ2-5; D is undetermined. CDR1 is SGHRS and CDR2 is YFSETQ in the germline V gene. CDR3 length: 14 residues. The V and J ends lost 6 bases and 0 bases respectively, with 12 bases between them. For the CDR3, the DNA is TGCGCCAGCACCGGACGCCTGTACCAAGAGACCCAGTACTTC. Protein sequence: CASTGRLYQETQYF.

The chain's CDR3 is CASSLDRQFNQPQHF. The CDR3 DNA follows: TGTGCCAGCAGCTTAGATCGACAGTTCAATCAGCCCCAGCATTTT. The chain recombines TRBV7-2 with TRBJ1-5, with D possibly TRBD1 on 5 matching bases. The germline gives CDR1 SGHTA, CDR2 FQGNSA. Trimming stripped 1 base from V and 3 bases from J, with 10 bases between. The CDR3 spans 15 residues.

The chain couples TRBV5-1 to TRBJ2-5; D possibly uses TRBD1 or TRBD2 (5 bases each). Germline V gene sequence: CDR1 SGHRS, CDR2 YFSETQ. CDR3 length equals 15 residues. V dropped 1 base and J dropped 1 base, with 11 bases sitting between them. The CDR3 DNA reads TGCGCCAGCAGCTTGTATGACGGGGCCCAAGAGACCCAGTACTTC. Translation gives CASSLYDGAQETQYF. Variable domain in full (rest from reference TRBV5-1 and TRBJ2-5): KAGVTQTPRYLIKTRGQQVTLSCSPISGHRSVSWYQQTPGQGLQFLFEYFSETQRNKGNFPGRFSGRQFSNSRSEMNVSTLELGDSALYLCASSLYDGAQETQYFGPGTRLLVL.

This rearrangement joins TRBV11-2 to TRBJ1-6; D unclear. Germline CDR1 reads SGHAT; CDR2 reads FQNNGV. CDR3 size: 14 residues. Trimming took 2 bases from V and 7 from J, leaving 9 bases between them. The CDR3 DNA reads as TGTGCCAGCAGCTTACCGGCAAGGAATTCACCCCTCCACTTT. The encoded protein is CASSLPARNSPLHF.

Only a few counts were recorded for this clone. The chain uses TRBV30 and TRBJ2-7, with 7 bases identical to TRBD1. The CDR3 extends over 13 amino acids. Germline V CDR1 and CDR2: GTSNPN, SVGIG (reference sequence). The ends lost 4 bases at V and 5 bases at J; junction bases unmatched: 8. DNA of the CDR3: TGTGCCTGGACAGGACAGGTATTCCACGAGCAGTACTTC. This sequence encodes CAWTGQVFHEQYF. Based on the CDR3 plus reference TRBV30 and TRBJ2-7, the full variable domain is SQTIHQWPATLVQPVGSPLSLECTVEGTSNPNLYWYRQAAGRGLQLLFYSVGIGQISSEVPQNLSASRPQDRQFILSSKKLLLSDSGFYLCAWTGQVFHEQYFGPGTRLTVT.

This clone has just one count. This sequence joins TRBV5-1 and TRBJ2-7; 10 bases are a match to TRBD1. There are 15 residues in the CDR3. Germline assignment: CDR1 SGHRS and CDR2 YFSETQ. Trimming took 4 bases from V and 6 from J; bases not matched to a gene: 10. Here the CDR3 reads CASSPPGTGDGEQYF. CDR3 nucleotide sequence: TGCGCCAGCAGCCCACCCGGGACAGGGGACGGCGAGCAGTACTTC.

This clone showed up just a few times. V gene TRBV18 combines with J gene TRBJ1-5; D is uncertain. Deletions cut 3 bases from V and 7 bases from J, with 10 bases between. There are 13 residues in the CDR3. Germline V gives CDR1 KGHSH, CDR2 LQKENI. The CDR3 region has the DNA TGTGCCAGCTCACCCACCAGTGACCAGCCCCAGCATTTT. Protein: CASSPTSDQPQHF.

V gene TRBV7-3 combines with J gene TRBJ2-1; D uncertain. The CDR3 has 13 amino acids. CDR1 SGHTA and CDR2 FQGTGA come from the germline V gene. Trimming pared 2 bases from V and 7 bases from J, leaving 9 bases between. CDR3 loop: CASSLGISNEQFF. CDR3 DNA sequence: TGTGCCAGCAGCTTAGGGATTTCGAATGAGCAGTTCTTC.